This TCR beta chain was captured in a study of blood T cells in healthy people across ages. CDR1 SQVTM and CDR2 ANQGSEA come from the germline V gene. CDR3 length: 13 amino acids. Trimming pared 5 bases from V and 6 bases from J, leaving 16 bases between. Using a J-beta primer mix together with a sample-barcoded 5' primer, a second PCR was run for roughly 6 to 12 cycles. TCRdb passed the 5' RACE reads through MiXCR, listing each CDR3 protein once. The sample holds hundreds of thousands of distinct CDR3 sequences, around a fifth seen once. This clonotype has just a few counts. The antigen is not known. The study's findings and limits: Diversity was estimated from one million T cells, and these estimates were considered underestimates.

The source material was blood. V and J are TRBV29-1 and TRBJ1-2; D unclear. The TCR was taken from a man aged 70 or older in good health. The CDR3, as DNA: TGCAGCGTTCACGGCTCTCCGGTTGATGGCTACACCTTC. Translation: CSVHGSPVDGYTF.